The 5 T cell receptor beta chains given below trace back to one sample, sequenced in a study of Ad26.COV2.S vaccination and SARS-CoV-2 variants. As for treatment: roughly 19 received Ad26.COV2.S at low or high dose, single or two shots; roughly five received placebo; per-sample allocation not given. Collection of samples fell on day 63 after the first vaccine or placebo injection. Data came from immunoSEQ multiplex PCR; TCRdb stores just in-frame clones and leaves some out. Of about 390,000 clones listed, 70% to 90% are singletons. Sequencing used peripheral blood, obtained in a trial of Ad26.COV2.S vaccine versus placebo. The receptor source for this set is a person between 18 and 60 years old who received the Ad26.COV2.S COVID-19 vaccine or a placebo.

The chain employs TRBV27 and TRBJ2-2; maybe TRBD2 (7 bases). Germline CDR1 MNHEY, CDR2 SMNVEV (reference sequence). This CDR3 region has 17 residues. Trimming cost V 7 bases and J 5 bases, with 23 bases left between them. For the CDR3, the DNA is TGTGCCAGCACCCCGAATGCGCGGGGGCTAAAAACCGGGGAGCTGTTTTTT. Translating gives CASTPNARGLKTGELFF.

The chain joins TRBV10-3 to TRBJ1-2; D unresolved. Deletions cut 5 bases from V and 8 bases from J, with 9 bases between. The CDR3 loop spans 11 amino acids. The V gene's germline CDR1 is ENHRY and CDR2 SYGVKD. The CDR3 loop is CAISPGPGYTF. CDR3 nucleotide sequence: TGTGCCATCAGTCCCGGGCCGGGCTACACCTTC.

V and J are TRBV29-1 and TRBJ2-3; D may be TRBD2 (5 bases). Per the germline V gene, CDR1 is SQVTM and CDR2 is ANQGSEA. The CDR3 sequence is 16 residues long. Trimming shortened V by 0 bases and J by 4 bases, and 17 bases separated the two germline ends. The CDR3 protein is CSVEDPLVGGADTQYF. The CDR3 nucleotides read TGCAGCGTTGAAGACCCTTTAGTAGGAGGAGCAGATACGCAGTATTTT.

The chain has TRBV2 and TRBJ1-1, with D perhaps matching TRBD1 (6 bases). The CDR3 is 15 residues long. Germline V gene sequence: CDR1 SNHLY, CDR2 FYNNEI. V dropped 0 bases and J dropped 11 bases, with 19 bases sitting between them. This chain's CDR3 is CASSEAYGGGRKAFF. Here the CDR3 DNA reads TGTGCCAGCAGTGAAGCCTACGGTGGGGGGCGAAAGGCTTTCTTT.

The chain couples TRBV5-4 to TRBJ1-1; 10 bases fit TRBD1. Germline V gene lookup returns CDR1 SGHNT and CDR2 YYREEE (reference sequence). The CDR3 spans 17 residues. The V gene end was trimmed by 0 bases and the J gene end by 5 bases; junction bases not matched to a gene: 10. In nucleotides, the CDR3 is TGTGCCAGCAGCTTGGCTTACCAGGACAGGGGGAGGACTGAAGCTTTCTTT. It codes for CASSLAYQDRGRTEAFF.